This paragraph covers one T cell receptor (beta chain) sequence. Its antigen is undetermined. This may be a read error: a much more frequent sequence differs by one nucleotide. The sample originates from a study of post-analysis software for immune sequencing data. General observations from the study: TRBV5-6, TRBV5-1 and TRBV20-1 were among 4 or 5 TRBV segments more frequent in patients than controls. Normalized Chao1 diversity was significantly reduced in patients versus controls.

The authors incorporated unique molecular identifiers into the TCR beta cDNA libraries. It was from roughly 1 to 10 million T cells that approximately 500,000 cDNA molecules came. Each CDR3 protein gets one entry after TCRdb re-called the PCR reads with MiXCR. This sample has about 260,000 distinct CDR3 sequences; 35% to 40% occur once, and the top ten carry under 5.5%. The CDR3 covers 14 residues. The germline gives CDR1 DFQATT, CDR2 SNEGSKA (reference sequence). V lost 1 base and J lost 10, with 14 bases in between. This chain uses TRBV20-1 with TRBJ1-6; D is unclear. Sequencing used blood. The clonotype was recovered from a girl aged 5-17 years with multiple sclerosis. As DNA, the CDR3 is TGCAGTGCTAGAGTAGAGGGTCATGAGTCACCCCTCCACTTT. Its protein product is CSARVEGHESPLHF.